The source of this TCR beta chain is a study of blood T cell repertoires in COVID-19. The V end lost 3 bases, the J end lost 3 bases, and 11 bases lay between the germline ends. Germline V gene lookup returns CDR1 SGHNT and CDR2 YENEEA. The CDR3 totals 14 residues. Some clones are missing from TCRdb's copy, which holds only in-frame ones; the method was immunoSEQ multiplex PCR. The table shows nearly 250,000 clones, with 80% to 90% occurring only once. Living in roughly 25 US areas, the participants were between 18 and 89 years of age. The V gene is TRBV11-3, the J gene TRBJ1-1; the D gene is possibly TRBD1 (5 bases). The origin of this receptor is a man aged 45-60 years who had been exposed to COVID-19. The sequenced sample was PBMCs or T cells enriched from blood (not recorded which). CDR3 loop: CASSLAGGDTEAFF. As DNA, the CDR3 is TGTGCCAGCAGCTTGGCCGGGGGGGACACTGAAGCTTTCTTT.